The next 13 T cell receptor beta chains were all read from a single sample in a study of T cells expressing NK-cell markers. TCRdb re-called the 5' RACE reads, yielding one record per CDR3 amino acid sequence without DNA. The sample totals 150,000 to 170,000 distinct CDR3 sequences. The sample taken for sequencing was blood T cells: a sorted CD56 or NKG2C T cell subset, CD4+ or CD8+ T cells, or bulk PBMC T cells (not recorded which). Every receptor here comes from a woman aged 45-60 years in good health.

The gene calls are TRBV3-1 and TRBJ2-1; TCRdb picks TRBD2, but there is no DNA to check that call. The CDR3 loop spans 16 amino acids. CDR1 is LGHDT and CDR2 is YNNKEL in the germline V gene (reference sequence). The CDR3 protein is CASSQETSGGGNEQFF.

The chain links TRBV15 to TRBJ1-3. CDR1 and CDR2 from the germline V gene are LNHNV and YYDKDF (reference sequence). This CDR3 has 17 amino acids. The CDR3 sequence is CATSRDVGQGYGNTIYF.

J is TRBJ2-5 and V is TRBV2; TCRdb indicates TRBD1, and absent DNA this call remains unverified. The germline gives CDR1 SNHLY, CDR2 FYNNEI. This CDR3 has 15 residues. The CDR3 loop is CASSEGVGGAETQYF.

The CDR3 protein is CASRRTGSWADTQYF. This chain joins TRBV2 and TRBJ2-3; TCRdb indicates TRBD1, and absent DNA this call remains unverified. This CDR3 spans 15 amino acids. Germline-derived CDR1 and CDR2 are SNHLY and FYNNEI.

This chain uses TRBV24-1 with TRBJ2-7. The germline CDR1 and CDR2 sequences are KGHDR and SFDVKD. CDR3 length: 15 residues. CDR3 protein: CATSDYRGGSYEQYF.

The J gene is TRBJ2-1, the V gene TRBV11-3; TCRdb indicates TRBD2, and absent DNA this call remains unverified. This CDR3 region has 15 residues. CDR1 SGHNT and CDR2 YENEEA come from the germline V gene. Here the CDR3 reads CASSPREGDYNEQFF.

CDR3 region: CASSFIRVSGANVLTF. This sequence joins TRBV11-2 and TRBJ2-6. Looked up from germline, CDR1 is SGHAT and CDR2 is FQNNGV. The CDR3 runs to 16 residues.

The chain couples TRBV10-2 to TRBJ1-6; TCRdb returns TRBD1, unconfirmable since there is no DNA. This CDR3 has 14 amino acids. The germline V gene encodes CDR1 WSHSY and CDR2 SAAADI. The CDR3 reads CASSESTGGSPLHF.

V and J are TRBV24-1 and TRBJ2-3; TCRdb selects TRBD1, and the lack of DNA leaves this call unchecked. The CDR3 runs to 14 residues. Germline V gives CDR1 KGHDR, CDR2 SFDVKD. The chain's CDR3 is CATSDAGKTDTQYF.

This chain connects TRBV3-1 to TRBJ2-1; the TRBD2 assignment by TCRdb is unverifiable without DNA. Germline loops: CDR1 LGHDT, CDR2 YNNKEL (reference sequence). The CDR3 consists of 16 residues. The CDR3: CASRDLTSGRGNEQFF.

This chain connects TRBV30 to TRBJ2-2; checking the TCRdb D call of TRBD2 is not possible without DNA. The V gene's germline CDR1 is GTSNPN and CDR2 SVGIG (reference sequence). The CDR3 sequence is 20 residues long. The chain's CDR3 is CAWRPGLAGGPSWGTGELFF.

The chain uses TRBV7-2 and TRBJ1-1. This CDR3 spans 14 amino acids. Germline V CDR1 and CDR2: SGHTA, FQGNSA. This CDR3 reads CASSFYRTYREAFF.

This chain uses TRBV20-1 with TRBJ2-2; TCRdb picks TRBD1, but there is no DNA to check that call. Germline lookup yields CDR1 DFQATT and CDR2 SNEGSKA (reference sequence). This CDR3 spans 12 amino acids. The CDR3 protein is CSAWDTTGELFF.